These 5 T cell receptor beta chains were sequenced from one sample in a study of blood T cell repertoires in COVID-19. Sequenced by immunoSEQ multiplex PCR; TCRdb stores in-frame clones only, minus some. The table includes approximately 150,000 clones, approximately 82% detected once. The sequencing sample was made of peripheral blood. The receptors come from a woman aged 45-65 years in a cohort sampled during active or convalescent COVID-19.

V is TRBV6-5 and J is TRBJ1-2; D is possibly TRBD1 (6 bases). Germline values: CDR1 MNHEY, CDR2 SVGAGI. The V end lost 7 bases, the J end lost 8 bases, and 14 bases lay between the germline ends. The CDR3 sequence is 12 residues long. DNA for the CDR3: TGTGCCAGCACGCAGGGGTCGGGCGGCTACACCTTC. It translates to CASTQGSGGYTF.

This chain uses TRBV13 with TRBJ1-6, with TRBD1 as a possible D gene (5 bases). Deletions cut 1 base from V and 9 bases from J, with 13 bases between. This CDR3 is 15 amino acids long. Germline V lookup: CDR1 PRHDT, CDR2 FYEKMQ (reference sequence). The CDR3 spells CASSLAGGWGSPLHF. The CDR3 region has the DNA TGTGCCAGCAGCTTAGCGGGGGGATGGGGTTCACCCCTCCACTTT.

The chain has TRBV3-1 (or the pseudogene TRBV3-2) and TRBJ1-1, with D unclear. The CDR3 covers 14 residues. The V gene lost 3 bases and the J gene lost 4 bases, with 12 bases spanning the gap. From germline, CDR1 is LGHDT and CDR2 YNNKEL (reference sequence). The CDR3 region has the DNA TGTGCCAGCAGCCACCCCCCTCGGGGCACTGAAGCTTTCTTT. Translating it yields CASSHPPRGTEAFF.

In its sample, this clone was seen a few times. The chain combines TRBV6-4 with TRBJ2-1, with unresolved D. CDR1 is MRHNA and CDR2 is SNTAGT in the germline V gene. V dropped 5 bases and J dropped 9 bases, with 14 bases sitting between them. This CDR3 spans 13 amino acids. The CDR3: CASSSPDSREQFF. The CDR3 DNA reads TGTGCCAGCAGTAGCCCCGATTCGCGTGAGCAGTTCTTC.

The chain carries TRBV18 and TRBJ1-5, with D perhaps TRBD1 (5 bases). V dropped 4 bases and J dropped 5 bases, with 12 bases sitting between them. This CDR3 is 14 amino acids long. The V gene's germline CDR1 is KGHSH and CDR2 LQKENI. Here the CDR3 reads CASSQQGRDQPQHF. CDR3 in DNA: TGTGCCAGCTCACAGCAGGGCCGCGATCAGCCCCAGCATTTT.